This section outlines one T cell receptor (beta chain) sequence together with its context. What it recognizes is unknown. This record belongs to a study of T cell responses to AZD1222 COVID-19 vaccine. Study-wide results and caveats: Baseline seropositivity occurred in only a handful of AZD1222 recipients. Repertoire samples came only from after the peak T cell response.

Produced via immunoSEQ multiplex PCR; TCRdb's table is partial and in-frame only. The sample holds about 14,000 clones; approximately 80% are singletons and the top ten take about two fifths. V gave up 4 bases and J gave up 4 bases, with 5 bases separating them. Per the germline V gene, CDR1 is LNHDA and CDR2 is SQIVND (reference sequence). The CDR3 covers 11 residues. Sequencing used peripheral blood, obtained 28 days after the second AZD1222 dose. The chain is built from TRBV19 and TRBJ2-7; unclear D gene. This clonotype was sampled from an adult who received the AZD1222 COVID-19 vaccine. CDR3 amino acids: CASSKGYEQYF. As DNA, the CDR3 is TGTGCCAGTAGTAAGGGATACGAGCAGTACTTC.